The 32 T cell receptor beta chains below all came from one sample that was sequenced in a study of shared clonotypes between healthy human individuals. Only in-frame clones appear in the TCRdb table, and some are missing; sequencing was by immunoSEQ multiplex PCR. The repertoire holds about 2.3 million clones, with about 90% as singletons. The specimen was naive CD4+ T cells from PBMCs. Stated subset: CD45RA+ positively selected. The receptors were sampled from a man younger than 35 in good health. Some clones in this sample may be carry-over from other donors' samples.

The chain recombines TRBV15 with TRBJ2-6, with no clear D. Germline V lookup: CDR1 LNHNV, CDR2 YYDKDF (reference sequence). The CDR3 totals 16 residues. V lost 2 bases and J 2 bases, leaving 10 bases between the germline ends. CDR3 sequence reads: CATSRQTVPGANVLTF. For the CDR3, the DNA is TGTGCCACCAGCAGACAAACAGTACCTGGGGCCAACGTCCTGACTTTC.

The chain is built from TRBV5-4 and TRBJ2-7; TRBD2 aligns across 8 bases. Germline trimming cut 4 bases from V and 2 bases from J; bases unmatched to any gene: 8. There are 15 residues in the CDR3. CDR1 SGHNT and CDR2 YYREEE come from the germline V gene (reference sequence). The CDR3 is CASSRGGGGTYEQYF. The CDR3, as DNA: TGTGCCAGCAGCCGGGGCGGCGGGGGGACCTACGAGCAGTACTTC.

In its sample, this clone was seen once. The same CDR3 can be traced to other DNA sequences in this sample. The J gene is TRBJ2-5, the V gene TRBV29-1, with a weak D call TRBD1 (5 bases). V lost 2 bases and J 5 bases, leaving 12 bases between the germline ends. Germline V gene sequence: CDR1 SQVTM, CDR2 ANQGSEA. The CDR3 extends over 13 amino acids. The CDR3 protein is CSVEQGRGETQYF. DNA for the CDR3: TGCAGCGTTGAACAGGGCCGTGGGGAGACCCAGTACTTC.

J is TRBJ2-7 and V is TRBV6-1; 12 nucleotides line up with TRBD1. The CDR3 has 15 amino acids. J lost 7 bases, V lost 5 bases, and 9 bases had no gene match. Germline V CDR1 and CDR2: MNHNS, SASEGT. CDR3: CASSSWDRGQGEQYF. The CDR3 DNA reads as TGTGCCAGCAGTTCCTGGGACAGGGGGCAAGGGGAGCAGTACTTC.

The CDR3 loop is CASSPQGFWPNEKLFF. The CDR3 nucleotides read TGTGCCAGCAGTCCCCAGGGGTTCTGGCCTAATGAAAAACTGTTTTTT. The rearrangement links TRBV27 to TRBJ1-4, with a weak D call TRBD1 (6 bases). The CDR3 spans 16 residues. Germline V gene data show CDR1 as MNHEY and CDR2 as SMNVEV (reference sequence). The ends were cut back, 5 bases at V and 3 bases at J, with 16 bases in the middle.

The chain combines TRBV10-3 with TRBJ2-7; D remains unclear. The V and J ends lost 0 bases and 13 bases respectively, with 16 bases between them. Germline CDR1 and CDR2: ENHRY and SYGVKD. This CDR3 comprises 13 residues. The CDR3 region has the DNA TGTGCCATCAGTGAGTCGATGCCCCCGGCCTCCTACTTC. Amino acids: CAISESMPPASYF.

This sequence joins TRBV10-2 and TRBJ1-1; D is unclear. V lost 11 bases and J 3 bases, leaving 16 bases between the germline ends. The CDR3 has 13 amino acids. Germline values: CDR1 WSHSY, CDR2 SAAADI. The CDR3 DNA reads as TGCGCCTTCAGAACCGGCCGTGACACTGAAGCTTTCTTT. This gives the protein CAFRTGRDTEAFF.

The rearrangement links TRBV28 to TRBJ2-1, with a weak D call TRBD2 (5 bases). Trimming took 2 bases from V and 8 from J, leaving 13 bases between them. Germline lookup yields CDR1 MDHEN and CDR2 SYDVKM. The CDR3 sequence is 14 residues long. The CDR3 DNA reads as TGTGCCAGCAGTTTAGGGAGAGATTCACATGAGCAGTTCTTC. Protein sequence: CASSLGRDSHEQFF. The entire variable domain, with the rest obtained from reference TRBV28 and TRBJ2-1, is as follows: DVKVTQSSRYLVKRTGEKVFLECVQDMDHENMFWYRQDPGLGLRLIYFSYDVKMKEKGDIPEGYSVSREKKERFSLILESASTNQTSMYLCASSLGRDSHEQFFGPGTRLTVL.

This chain uses TRBV10-2 with TRBJ1-1; D is undetermined. The CDR3 covers 12 residues. The V gene's germline CDR1 is WSHSY and CDR2 SAAADI. The germline V and J ends were trimmed by 9 bases and 0 bases, with 8 bases remaining between them. The chain's CDR3 is CASKSLNTEAFF. DNA for the CDR3: TGCGCCAGTAAATCCTTGAACACTGAAGCTTTCTTT.

On this clone itself: Other DNA sequences in this sample translate to the same CDR3. The rearrangement joins TRBV18 to TRBJ2-5; D remains unclear. Per the germline V gene, CDR1 is KGHSH and CDR2 is LQKENI. The V and J ends lost 3 bases and 5 bases respectively, with 7 bases between them. This CDR3 spans 12 amino acids. CDR3 nucleotide sequence: TGTGCCAGCTCACCCAGCCAGGAGACCCAGTACTTC. It translates to CASSPSQETQYF. Full variable domain (rest looked up from reference TRBV18 and TRBJ2-5): NAGVMQNPRHLVRRRGQEARLRCSPMKGHSHVYWYRQLPEEGLKFMVYLQKENIIDESGMPKERFSAEFPKEGPSILRIQQVVRGDSAAYFCASSPSQETQYFGPGTRLLVL.

The V call is TRBV29-1, the J call TRBJ1-1; 9 bases line up with TRBD1. J was trimmed by 4 bases and V by 7 bases; bases with no gene match: 10. The CDR3 sequence is 14 residues long. Germline V gives CDR1 SQVTM, CDR2 ANQGSEA. CDR3 coding DNA: TGCAGCGCTGACCCGGGACAGGGACCCACTGAAGCTTTCTTT. This gives the protein CSADPGQGPTEAFF.

This clone was observed a single time. The chain couples TRBV15 to TRBJ2-1; unclear D gene. V was clipped by 1 base and J by 9 bases, with 16 bases between them. The CDR3 sequence is 15 residues long. The germline gives CDR1 LNHNV, CDR2 YYDKDF (reference sequence). The CDR3 DNA sequence: TGTGCCACCAGCAGAGCCGTTGTAGAGACTTTTGAGCAGTTCTTC. The encoded protein is CATSRAVVETFEQFF.

V is TRBV5-6 and J is TRBJ2-3, with TRBD2 matching over 7 bases. V shed 0 bases, J shed 6 bases, and the junction held 4 bases outside the gene matches. This CDR3 is 14 amino acids long. Germline V gives CDR1 SGHDT, CDR2 YYEEEE. Here the CDR3 DNA reads TGTGCCAGCAGCTTGGTCGGGAGGCGGGATACGCAGTATTTT. The encoded protein is CASSLVGRRDTQYF.

This chain links TRBV19 with TRBJ2-2, with 8 bases fitting TRBD1. The V gene end was trimmed by 5 bases and the J gene end by 6 bases; junction bases not matched to a gene: 11. Germline V CDR1 and CDR2: LNHDA, SQIVND (reference sequence). The CDR3 covers 16 residues. CDR3: CASSSIAPGGPGELFF. DNA for the CDR3: TGTGCCAGTAGTTCTATTGCGCCAGGGGGCCCCGGGGAGCTGTTTTTT.

This chain joins TRBV5-5 and TRBJ2-7; the match to TRBD1 covers 8 bases. Germline values: CDR1 SGHKS, CDR2 YYEKEE (reference sequence). V dropped 4 bases and J dropped 0; count of bases not matched to a gene: 9. This CDR3 spans 16 amino acids. CDR3 nucleotide sequence: TGTGCCAGCAGCGCGGACAGGGCCCCCCCCTCCTACGAGCAGTACTTC. Translated: CASSADRAPPSYEQYF.

The chain joins TRBV18 to TRBJ1-1, with D perhaps TRBD1 (5 bases). The CDR3 is 11 amino acids. The V end was cut by 5 bases, the J end by 7 bases, with 8 bases between. Germline CDR1 and CDR2: KGHSH and LQKENI. The CDR3 sequence is CASSSQGEAFF. The CDR3 DNA sequence: TGTGCCAGCTCATCCCAGGGTGAAGCTTTCTTT.

The chain carries TRBV5-1 and TRBJ2-2; 9 positions match TRBD1. CDR1 and CDR2 from the germline V gene are SGHRS and YFSETQ. The CDR3 loop spans 17 amino acids. J lost 6 bases, V lost 3 bases, and 12 bases had no gene match. The CDR3 region is CASSSLLGQGKAGELFF. DNA of the CDR3: TGCGCCAGCAGCTCCTTACTCGGACAGGGGAAGGCCGGGGAGCTGTTTTTT.

The CDR3, as DNA: TGTGCCAGCAGTTTATTAGCCGAGACAGGGCAGTACTTC. Protein product: CASSLLAETGQYF. The chain combines TRBV27 with TRBJ2-7; D possibly corresponds to TRBD1 (6 bases). V lost 1 base, J lost 9 bases, and 13 bases lay in between. The CDR3 is 13 amino acids. The germline CDR1 and CDR2 sequences are MNHEY and SMNVEV (reference sequence).

This chain uses TRBV6-4 with TRBJ2-5; TRBD2 agrees at 7 bases. CDR3 size: 16 residues. V gave up 8 bases and J gave up 3 bases; unmatched junction bases: 15. From germline, CDR1 is MRHNA and CDR2 SNTAGT. CDR3 bases: TGTGCCAGCCTTGTGGTGGCGGGAGCCATCAAAGAGACCCAGTACTTC. Protein product: CASLVVAGAIKETQYF.

The chain recombines TRBV4-2 with TRBJ1-4; tentatively, D is TRBD1 (5 bases). V was shortened by 3 bases and J by 4 bases, with 12 bases between the two germline ends. The CDR3 totals 15 residues. Germline V gene data show CDR1 as LGHNA and CDR2 as YNFKEQ. CDR3 in amino acids: CASSHGQGRNEKLFF. The CDR3 DNA reads TGTGCCAGCAGCCATGGTCAGGGACGTAATGAAAAACTGTTTTTT.

This chain joins TRBV6-5 and TRBJ1-2; 7 bases agree with TRBD1. The CDR3 consists of 13 residues. J lost 8 bases, V lost 7 bases, and 10 bases had no gene match. The germline V gene has CDR1 MNHEY and CDR2 SVGAGI. CDR3 protein: CASIPPGGGGYTF. In nucleotides, the CDR3 is TGTGCCAGCATCCCCCCAGGGGGAGGAGGCTACACCTTC.

The chain recombines TRBV15 with TRBJ2-2; possibly TRBD1 or TRBD2 for D (5 bases each). The CDR3 length is 13 residues. Germline V gives CDR1 LNHNV, CDR2 YYDKDF (reference sequence). V gave up 4 bases and J gave up 6 bases, with 9 bases separating them. CDR3 region: CATSTGRPGELFF. CDR3 in DNA: TGTGCCACCAGCACGGGACGGCCCGGGGAGCTGTTTTTT.

This chain links TRBV6-4 with TRBJ2-3; tentative D call: TRBD2 (5 bases). The V gene lost 6 bases and the J gene lost 7 bases, with 26 bases spanning the gap. This CDR3 comprises 17 residues. CDR1 MRHNA and CDR2 SNTAGT come from the germline V gene. CDR3 sequence reads: CASSPSSRGSHPNTQYF. DNA of the CDR3: TGTGCCAGCAGCCCCTCATCTAGAGGGAGCCACCCAAATACGCAGTATTTT.

The J gene is TRBJ2-7, the V gene TRBV5-1; TRBD1 might be the D (6 bases). The CDR3 covers 16 residues. V lost 2 bases and J lost 2, with 17 bases in between. CDR1 is SGHRS and CDR2 is YFSETQ in the germline V gene. The CDR3 loop reads CASSFRNRDNTYEQYF. The DNA of the CDR3 is TGCGCCAGCAGCTTCCGTAACCGGGACAACACCTACGAGCAGTACTTC.

The chain links TRBV19 to TRBJ1-5; D is perhaps TRBD1 (6 bases). This CDR3 is built from 17 residues. CDR1 is LNHDA, CDR2 SQIVND, per germline (reference sequence). The V and J ends lost 6 bases and 0 bases respectively, with 18 bases between them. The CDR3 reads CASRMGQRNYSNQPQHF. The CDR3 nucleotides are TGTGCCAGTAGAATGGGACAACGGAATTATAGCAATCAGCCCCAGCATTTT.

The gene calls are TRBV5-4 and TRBJ2-7, with 7 bases lining up with TRBD2. The ends lost 4 bases at V and 3 bases at J; junction bases unmatched: 10. CDR3 length equals 15 residues. Germline V gives CDR1 SGHNT, CDR2 YYREEE (reference sequence). For the CDR3, the DNA is TGTGCCAGCAGCCCCTGGGGGGAGGGCCTCTACGAGCAGTACTTC. Encoded protein: CASSPWGEGLYEQYF.

The rearrangement uses TRBV28 and TRBJ1-2; D is possibly TRBD1 (5 bases). This CDR3 is 14 amino acids long. Germline CDR1 MDHEN, CDR2 SYDVKM. Trimming shortened V by 6 bases and J by 7 bases, and 18 bases separated the two germline ends. The CDR3 nucleotides are TGTGCCAGCAGAGCATATGTGGGGGGAGGTGGCTACACCTTC. Residues: CASRAYVGGGGYTF.

This clone came up a few times. The J gene is TRBJ2-7, the V gene TRBV6-6; no definite D call. The CDR3 spans 13 residues. From germline, CDR1 is MNHNY and CDR2 SVGAGI (reference sequence). V was shortened by 0 bases and J by 7 bases, with 10 bases between the two germline ends. CDR3: CASSYSTPGEQYF. DNA for the CDR3: TGTGCCAGCAGTTACTCGACTCCTGGGGAGCAGTACTTC.

The J gene is TRBJ1-4, the V gene TRBV18, with a tentative D call TRBD1 (6 bases). CDR3 length: 16 residues. Trimming took 2 bases from V and 1 from J, leaving 11 bases between them. Germline CDR1 and CDR2: KGHSH and LQKENI. CDR3 nucleotide sequence: TGTGCCAGCTCACCAGTAACAGGGAGAACTAATGAAAAACTGTTTTTT. This gives the protein CASSPVTGRTNEKLFF.

The V gene is TRBV7-9, the J gene TRBJ2-5; D gene ambiguous. V lost 1 base and J lost 2, with 8 bases in between. Germline V gene data show CDR1 as SEHNR and CDR2 as FQNEAQ (reference sequence). The CDR3 covers 14 residues. This chain's CDR3 is CASSLVLGQETQYF. CDR3 in DNA: TGTGCCAGCAGCTTAGTTTTGGGACAAGAGACCCAGTACTTC.

The rearrangement links TRBV5-1 to TRBJ2-7; TRBD1 agrees at 8 bases. The germline CDR1 and CDR2 sequences are SGHRS and YFSETQ. Losses at the gene ends were 4 bases for V and 2 bases for J; bases not matched to a gene: 8. The CDR3 is 15 residues long. The DNA for the CDR3 is TGCGCCAGCAGCGGGTCGACAGGGGATGCCTACGAGCAGTACTTC. Protein: CASSGSTGDAYEQYF.

The genes are TRBV7-9 and TRBJ2-2; no clear D. Between the trimmed V and J ends, which lost 2 bases and 1 base, there was a span of 8 bases. The CDR3 totals 15 residues. From germline, CDR1 is SEHNR and CDR2 FQNEAQ (reference sequence). CDR3 DNA sequence: TGTGCCAGCAGCTTATTAACGGTGAACACCGGGGAGCTGTTTTTT. This encodes CASSLLTVNTGELFF.